This T cell receptor beta chain was captured in a study of siplizumab effects on memory and regulatory T cells. The V gene's germline CDR1 is SGHAT and CDR2 FQNNGV. The CDR3 runs 15 residues. V lost 4 bases, J lost 7 bases, and 11 bases stayed unmatched. Of note for this clone: Its antigen is undetermined.

General observations from the study: There appeared to be greater diversity in naive T cells than in memory cells, and naive T cells seemed major contributors to the alloresponse.

Sequencing of each sample assayed roughly 9.8 x 10^4 TCR templates. Assay used: immunoSEQ multiplex PCR; TCRdb lists only in-frame clones, some missing. The profile shows 90,000 to 120,000 clones, over 90% of them singletons. J is TRBJ1-1 and V is TRBV11-2, with 8 positions matching TRBD1. Material: Tregs sorted from blood. The receptor's source is a human donor in good health. The CDR3 is CASSWRAGTGREAFF. The CDR3 DNA sequence: TGTGCCAGCAGCTGGCGAGCCGGGACAGGCCGTGAAGCTTTCTTT. The whole variable domain, filled in from reference TRBV11-2 and TRBJ1-1, reads EAGVAQSPRYKIIEKRQSVAFWCNPISGHATLYWYQQILGQGPKLLIQFQNNGVVDDSQLPKDRFSAERLKGVDSTLKIQPAKLEDSAVYLCASSWRAGTGREAFFGQGTRLTVV.